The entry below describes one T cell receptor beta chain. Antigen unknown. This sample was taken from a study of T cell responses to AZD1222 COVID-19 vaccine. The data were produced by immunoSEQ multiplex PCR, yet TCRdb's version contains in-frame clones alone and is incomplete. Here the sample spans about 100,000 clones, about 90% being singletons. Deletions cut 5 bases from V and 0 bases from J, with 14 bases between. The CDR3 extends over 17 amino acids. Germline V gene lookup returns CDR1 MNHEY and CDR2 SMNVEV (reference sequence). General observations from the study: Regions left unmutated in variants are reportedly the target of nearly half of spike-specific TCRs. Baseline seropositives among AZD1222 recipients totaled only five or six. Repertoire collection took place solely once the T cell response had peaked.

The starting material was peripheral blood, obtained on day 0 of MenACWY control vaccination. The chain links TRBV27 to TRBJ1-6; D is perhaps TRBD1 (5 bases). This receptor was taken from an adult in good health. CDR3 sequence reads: CASSPLPGSSYNSPLHF. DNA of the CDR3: TGTGCCAGCAGTCCCCTCCCAGGGAGCTCCTATAATTCACCCCTCCACTTT.